Detailed here is one T cell receptor beta chain. Its antigen is as yet unknown. Here immunoSEQ multiplex PCR was the method, and the copy in TCRdb shows in-frame clones only, minus some. The sample has 150,000 to 200,000 clones; about 83% are singletons. The sample is drawn from a study of Ad26.COV2.S vaccination and SARS-CoV-2 variants. Study-level findings and limits: Comparability of non-spike TCR breadth was observed across vaccine and placebo recipients. It was reported that spike-specific CD8+ and CD4+ T cell responses were substantially broad after vaccination.

The input for sequencing was peripheral blood, taken after recovery from COVID-19. The receptor was derived from a human donor who had recovered from COVID-19.

In DNA, the CDR3 is TGTGCCAGCAGCTTGGTCCAGGGGAGACCTAATGAAAAACTGTTTTTT. This sequence encodes CASSLVQGRPNEKLFF. This chain links TRBV7-9 with TRBJ1-4; D possibly corresponds to TRBD1 (6 bases). Germline CDR1 is SEHNR and CDR2 is FQNEAQ (reference sequence). This CDR3 is built from 16 residues. Between the trimmed V and J ends, which lost 3 bases and 3 bases, there was a span of 14 bases.